These 14 T cell receptor beta chains were all obtained from the same sample, sequenced in a study of blood T cell repertoires in COVID-19. Sequenced by immunoSEQ multiplex PCR; TCRdb stores in-frame clones only, minus some. The repertoire holds approximately 150,000 clones, about 83% seen once, with around 1.4% in the top ten. Material: peripheral blood. Receptor source: a human donor in a cohort sampled during active COVID-19.

J is TRBJ1-4 and V is TRBV9; D is perhaps TRBD1 (6 bases). Germline assignment: CDR1 SGDLS and CDR2 YYNGEE. There are 14 residues in the CDR3. Trimming took off 7 bases at V and 0 bases at J, with 10 bases between the two ends. DNA for the CDR3: TGTGCCAGCGGGCGACAGGCAACTAATGAAAAACTGTTTTTT. Its protein is CASGRQATNEKLFF.

Here the CDR3 DNA reads TGTGCCAGTAGTATCTCTCCGGGATTGTTGACCGGGGAGCTGTTTTTT. Protein: CASSISPGLLTGELFF. This chain joins TRBV19 and TRBJ2-2; D is possibly TRBD2 (5 bases). V lost 3 bases to trimming and J lost 5 bases, with 16 bases between them. The CDR3 extends over 16 amino acids. CDR1 is LNHDA and CDR2 is SQIVND in the germline V gene (reference sequence).

The rearrangement joins TRBV27 to TRBJ2-1, with 14 bases fitting TRBD2. The germline CDR1 and CDR2 sequences are MNHEY and SMNVEV (reference sequence). Trimming cost V 5 bases and J 7 bases; bases outside gene matches: 7. CDR3 length: 16 residues. The CDR3 region has the DNA TGTGCCAGCAGTACAACCGGGACTAGCGGGAGAAATGAGCAGTTCTTC. Translating it yields CASSTTGTSGRNEQFF.

V is TRBV11-2 and J is TRBJ1-2; 8 bases are a match to TRBD1. Germline CDR1 is SGHAT and CDR2 is FQNNGV. J was trimmed by 6 bases and V by 5 bases; bases with no gene match: 2. CDR3 length: 12 residues. The CDR3 here is CASSPTGDGYTF. The CDR3 DNA is TGTGCCAGCAGCCCGACAGGGGATGGCTACACCTTC.

This clone was observed a handful of times. The chain joins TRBV28 to TRBJ2-7; the D gene is possibly TRBD1 (6 bases). This CDR3 spans 15 amino acids. V was cut by 4 bases and J by 5 bases, with 18 bases left in between. The germline V gene encodes CDR1 MDHEN and CDR2 SYDVKM. CDR3 in DNA: TGTGCCAGCAGTTCAACCGGGACACCAAAGGACGAGCAGTACTTC. Translating it yields CASSSTGTPKDEQYF.

The chain is built from TRBV6-5 and TRBJ2-1; TRBD1 aligns across 9 bases. The germline gives CDR1 MNHEY, CDR2 SVGAGI. The trim removed 5 bases at V and 9 bases at J, leaving 11 bases unmatched. The CDR3 extends over 15 amino acids. CDR3 region: CASSTGTGLGGEQFF. In DNA form, the CDR3 reads TGTGCCAGCAGTACCGGGACAGGGTTGGGCGGTGAGCAGTTCTTC.

The chain links TRBV27 to TRBJ2-3, with TRBD1 identical over 8 bases. In germline, CDR1 is MNHEY, CDR2 SMNVEV (reference sequence). V shed 3 bases, J shed 2 bases, and the junction held 10 bases outside the gene matches. The CDR3 totals 17 residues. For the CDR3, the DNA is TGTGCCAGCAGTTTTACCCCGGACAGGGTATTCACAGATACGCAGTATTTT. It specifies CASSFTPDRVFTDTQYF.

This chain joins TRBV5-1 and TRBJ2-3; maybe TRBD2 (6 bases). V was trimmed by 5 bases and J by 5 bases, leaving 15 bases between them. Germline V gene sequence: CDR1 SGHRS, CDR2 YFSETQ. This CDR3 contains 14 residues. CDR3 DNA sequence: TGCGCCAGCAGTGGTGGGAGGTTGAAAGATACGCAGTATTTT. Translating it yields CASSGGRLKDTQYF. Full variable domain (outside the CDR3, taken from reference TRBV5-1 and TRBJ2-3): KAGVTQTPRYLIKTRGQQVTLSCSPISGHRSVSWYQQTPGQGLQFLFEYFSETQRNKGNFPGRFSGRQFSNSRSEMNVSTLELGDSALYLCASSGGRLKDTQYFGPGTRLTVL.

This clone was picked up one time. The V call is TRBV11-2, the J call TRBJ2-5; D call uncertain. In germline, CDR1 is SGHAT, CDR2 FQNNGV. The CDR3 is 11 residues long. Trimming took 5 bases from V and 4 from J, leaving 5 bases between them. The CDR3 bases are TGTGCCAGCAGCCCGGGAGAGACCCAGTACTTC. Translated: CASSPGETQYF. Together with reference TRBV11-2 and TRBJ2-5, the CDR3 gives the full variable domain: EAGVAQSPRYKIIEKRQSVAFWCNPISGHATLYWYQQILGQGPKLLIQFQNNGVVDDSQLPKDRFSAERLKGVDSTLKIQPAKLEDSAVYLCASSPGETQYFGPGTRLLVL.

The V gene is TRBV7-2, the J gene TRBJ1-2; the match to TRBD1 covers 12 bases. Per germline, CDR1 SGHTA and CDR2 FQGNSA. The CDR3 covers 13 residues. J lost 7 bases, V lost 7 bases, and 4 bases had no gene match. The CDR3 coding sequence is TGTGCCAGCAACCGGGACAGGGGGCTTGGCTACACCTTC. Its protein product is CASNRDRGLGYTF.

The chain combines TRBV7-2 with TRBJ1-2; no clear D gene. V lost 2 bases and J 0 bases, leaving 10 bases between the germline ends. This CDR3 spans 15 amino acids. The germline CDR1 and CDR2 sequences are SGHTA and FQGNSA. CDR3 amino acids: CASSLYGSSNYGYTF. CDR3 DNA: TGTGCCAGCAGCTTATATGGCAGTTCTAACTATGGCTACACCTTC.

The chain is built from TRBV3-1 (or the pseudogene TRBV3-2) and TRBJ2-1, with 13 bases identical to TRBD2. This CDR3 is built from 22 residues. Trimming at V came to 0 bases and at J to 6 bases, leaving 20 bases not matched to a gene. Germline CDR1 LGHDT, CDR2 YNNKEL (reference sequence). DNA for the CDR3: TGTGCCAGCAGCCAAGATGGAGGACTAGCGGGAGTAGGCATTGGGTTGGGCAATGAGCAGTTCTTC. Protein sequence: CASSQDGGLAGVGIGLGNEQFF.

The V gene is TRBV18, the J gene TRBJ1-3; D is uncertain. The CDR3 runs to 14 residues. The germline CDR1 and CDR2 sequences are KGHSH and LQKENI. The V end was cut by 1 base, the J end by 2 bases, with 6 bases between. The CDR3 region is CASSPRGTGNTIYF. The CDR3 nucleotides read TGTGCCAGCTCACCACGAGGAACTGGAAACACCATATATTTT.

The gene calls are TRBV5-1 and TRBJ1-5; D may be TRBD1 (5 bases). Germline-derived CDR1 and CDR2 are SGHRS and YFSETQ. The CDR3 totals 14 residues. V shed 0 bases and J shed 5 bases, with 9 bases lying between them. The CDR3 region is CASSLVGEDQPQHF. The CDR3 DNA is TGCGCCAGCAGCTTGGTAGGGGAGGATCAGCCCCAGCATTTT.